The T cell receptor beta chain under discussion was sequenced for a study of T cells expressing NK-cell markers. Study as a whole: Eight donors were sequenced, seven testing HCMV-seropositive and one testing seronegative.

Germline-derived CDR1 and CDR2 are ENHRY and SYGVKD. The CDR3 totals 14 residues. Libraries used 5'RACE template switching adding universal primer site and UMIs. TCRdb re-called the 5' RACE reads and catalogs CDR3 proteins one per entry, DNA excluded. Here the sample table reports 500,000 to 600,000 distinct CDR3 sequences. The rearrangement joins TRBV10-3 to TRBJ2-2; TCRdb outputs TRBD1, but without DNA this stays unchecked. The sample consisted of blood T cells: a sorted CD56 or NKG2C T cell subset, CD4+ or CD8+ T cells, or bulk PBMC T cells (not recorded which). The TCR originated in a man aged 18 to 30 in good health. CDR3 sequence reads: CAISDTKGTGELFF.